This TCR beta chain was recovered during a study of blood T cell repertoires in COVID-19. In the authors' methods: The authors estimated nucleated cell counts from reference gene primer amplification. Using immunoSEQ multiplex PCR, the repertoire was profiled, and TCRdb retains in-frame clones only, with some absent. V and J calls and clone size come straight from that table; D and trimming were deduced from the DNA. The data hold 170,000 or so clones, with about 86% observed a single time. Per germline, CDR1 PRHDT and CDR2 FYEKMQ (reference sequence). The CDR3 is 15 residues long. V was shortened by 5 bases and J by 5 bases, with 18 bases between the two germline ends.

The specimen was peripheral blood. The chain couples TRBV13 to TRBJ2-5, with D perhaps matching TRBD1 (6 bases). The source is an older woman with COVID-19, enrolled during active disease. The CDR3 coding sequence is TGTGCCAGCAGCCCAGGTGGGGAAGGGGGTGAGACCCAGTACTTC. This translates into CASSPGGEGGETQYF. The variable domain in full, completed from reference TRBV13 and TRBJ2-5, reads AAGVIQSPRHLIKEKRETATLKCYPIPRHDTVYWYQQGPGQDPQFLISFYEKMQSDKGSIPDRFSAQQFSDYHSELNMSSLELGDSALYFCASSPGGEGGETQYFGPGTRLLVL.